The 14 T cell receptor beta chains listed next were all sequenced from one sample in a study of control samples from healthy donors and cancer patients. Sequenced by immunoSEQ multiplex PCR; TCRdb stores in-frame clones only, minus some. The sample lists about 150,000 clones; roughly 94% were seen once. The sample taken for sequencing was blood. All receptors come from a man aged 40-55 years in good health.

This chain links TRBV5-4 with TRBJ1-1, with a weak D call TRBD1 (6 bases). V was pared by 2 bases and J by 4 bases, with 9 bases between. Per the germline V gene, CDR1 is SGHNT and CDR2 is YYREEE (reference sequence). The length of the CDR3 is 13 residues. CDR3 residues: CASSFRGSTEAFF. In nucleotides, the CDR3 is TGTGCCAGCAGCTTCAGGGGATCCACTGAAGCTTTCTTT.

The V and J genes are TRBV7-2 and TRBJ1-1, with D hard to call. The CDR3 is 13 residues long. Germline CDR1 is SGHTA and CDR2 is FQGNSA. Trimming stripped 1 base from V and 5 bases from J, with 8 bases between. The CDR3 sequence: CASSLGPLTEAFF. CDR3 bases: TGTGCCAGCAGCTTAGGCCCCCTAACTGAAGCTTTCTTT.

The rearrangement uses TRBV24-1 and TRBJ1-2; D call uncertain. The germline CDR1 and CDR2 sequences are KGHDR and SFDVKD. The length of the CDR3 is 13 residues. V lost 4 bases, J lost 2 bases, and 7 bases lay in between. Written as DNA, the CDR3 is TGTGCCACCAGTGAGCGGGAAAACTATGGCTACACCTTC. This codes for CATSERENYGYTF.

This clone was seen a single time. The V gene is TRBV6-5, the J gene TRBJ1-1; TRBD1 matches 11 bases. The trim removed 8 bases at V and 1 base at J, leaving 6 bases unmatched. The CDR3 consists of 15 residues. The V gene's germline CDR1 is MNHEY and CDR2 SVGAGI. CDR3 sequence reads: CASRSGTGGNTEAFF. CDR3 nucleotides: TGTGCCAGCCGCTCCGGGACAGGGGGGAACACTGAAGCTTTCTTT.

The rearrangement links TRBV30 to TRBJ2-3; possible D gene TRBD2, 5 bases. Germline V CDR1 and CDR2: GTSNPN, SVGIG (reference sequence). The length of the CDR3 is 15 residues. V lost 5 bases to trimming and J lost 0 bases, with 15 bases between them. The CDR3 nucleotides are TGTGCCTGGGGTGGGAGCGGAACCAGCACAGATACGCAGTATTTT. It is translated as CAWGGSGTSTDTQYF.

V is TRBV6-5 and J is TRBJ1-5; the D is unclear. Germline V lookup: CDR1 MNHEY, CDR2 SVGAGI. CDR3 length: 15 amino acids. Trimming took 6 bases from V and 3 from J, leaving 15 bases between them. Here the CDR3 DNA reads TGTGCCAGCAGCCGTAGTGGGAACCCCAATCAGCCCCAGCATTTT. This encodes CASSRSGNPNQPQHF.

CDR3 amino acids: CASSLVSNTEAFF. DNA of the CDR3: TGCGCCAGCAGCTTGGTCTCGAACACTGAAGCTTTCTTT. V is TRBV5-1 and J is TRBJ1-1; unclear D gene. V lost 0 bases and J lost 1, with 4 bases in between. Germline lookup yields CDR1 SGHRS and CDR2 YFSETQ. The CDR3 totals 13 residues. Combining the CDR3 with reference TRBV5-1 and TRBJ1-1 gives the whole variable domain KAGVTQTPRYLIKTRGQQVTLSCSPISGHRSVSWYQQTPGQGLQFLFEYFSETQRNKGNFPGRFSGRQFSNSRSEMNVSTLELGDSALYLCASSLVSNTEAFFGQGTRLTVV.

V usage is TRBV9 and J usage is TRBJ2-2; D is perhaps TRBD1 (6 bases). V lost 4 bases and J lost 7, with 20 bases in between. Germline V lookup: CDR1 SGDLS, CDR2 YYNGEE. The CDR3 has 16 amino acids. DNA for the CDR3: TGTGCCAGCAGCCCACTTTCAGCAGGGGTCTTCGGGGAGCTGTTTTTT. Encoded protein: CASSPLSAGVFGELFF.

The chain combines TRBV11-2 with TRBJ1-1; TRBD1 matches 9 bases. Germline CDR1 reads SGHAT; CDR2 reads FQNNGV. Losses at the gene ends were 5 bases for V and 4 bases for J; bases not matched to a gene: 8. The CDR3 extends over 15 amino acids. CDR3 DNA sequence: TGTGCCAGCAGCAACAGGGGGCGAGATGGCACTGAAGCTTTCTTT. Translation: CASSNRGRDGTEAFF.

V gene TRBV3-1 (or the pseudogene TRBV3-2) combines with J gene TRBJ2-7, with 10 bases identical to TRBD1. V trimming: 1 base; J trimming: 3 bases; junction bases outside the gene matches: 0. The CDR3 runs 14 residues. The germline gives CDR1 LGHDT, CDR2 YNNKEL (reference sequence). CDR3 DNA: TGTGCCAGCAGCCAAGGGACAGGGGGCTACGAGCAGTACTTC. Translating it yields CASSQGTGGYEQYF.

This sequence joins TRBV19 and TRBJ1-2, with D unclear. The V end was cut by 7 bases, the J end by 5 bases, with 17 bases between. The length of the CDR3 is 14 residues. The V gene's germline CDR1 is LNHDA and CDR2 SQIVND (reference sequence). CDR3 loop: CASKSDADSYGYTF. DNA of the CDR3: TGTGCCAGTAAATCCGATGCGGACTCTTATGGCTACACCTTC.

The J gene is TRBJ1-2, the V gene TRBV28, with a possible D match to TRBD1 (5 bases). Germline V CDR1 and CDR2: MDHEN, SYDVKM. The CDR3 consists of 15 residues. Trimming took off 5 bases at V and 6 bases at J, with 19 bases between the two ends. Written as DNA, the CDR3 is TGTGCCAGCAGTGGGACCCTTCTGGGTGCGGATGGCTACACCTTC. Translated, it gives CASSGTLLGADGYTF.

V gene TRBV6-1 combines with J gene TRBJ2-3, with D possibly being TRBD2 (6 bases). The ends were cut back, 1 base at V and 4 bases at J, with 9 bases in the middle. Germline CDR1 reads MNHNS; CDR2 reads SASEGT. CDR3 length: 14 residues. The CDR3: CASSEVRGADTQYF. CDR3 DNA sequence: TGTGCCAGCAGTGAAGTTCGCGGGGCAGATACGCAGTATTTT.

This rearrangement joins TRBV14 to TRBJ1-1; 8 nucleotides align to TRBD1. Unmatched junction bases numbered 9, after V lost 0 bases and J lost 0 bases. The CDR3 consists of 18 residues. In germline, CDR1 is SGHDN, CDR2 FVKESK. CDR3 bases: TGTGCCAGCAGCCAAGATCCGGGGTACAGGGGGATGAACACTGAAGCTTTCTTT. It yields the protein CASSQDPGYRGMNTEAFF.